This T cell receptor (beta chain) emerged from a study of shared clonotypes between healthy human individuals (dated by TCRdb to 2020 to 2021). Background for the entire study: A couple of women and three men aged 18 to 49 years were included in the cohort. Per donor, three plates each were used for CD4 naive and CD4 memory, two for CD8 naive, and one for CD8 memory. To estimate repertoire size and how much clonotypes are shared between individuals, the study performed deep sequencing of blood TCR repertoires from 4 to 6 healthy adults. To increase sequencing depth and limit assay-specific biases, different laboratories used diverse techniques to prepare libraries and sequence TCR repertoires. Per donor, leukapheresis produced somewhere between about 0.85 and 8.9 billion PBMCs. Beyond this particular receptor, the publication reports: Sampling was restricted to blood, and TCR repertoires in tissue are likely to differ from TCR repertoires in blood. Higher generation probabilities were observed for clonotypes shared by all four sorted-subset donors than for non-shared clonotypes. Larger estimated clonotype richness was generally found for naive subsets than for memory subsets. When a handful of donors were compared, the shared fraction of clonotypes was about 5% for naive CD4, roughly 3.3% for naive CD8, roughly 2.3% for memory CD4, and less than 0.5% for memory CD8. Incomplete sequencing was indicated by rarefaction of sorted-subset datasets, despite the large sequencing depth. Pairwise subsampling led to the expectation that sequencing depth would affect the degree of clonotype sharing among donors. The genetic and exposure-history diversity represented was limited by the small number of donors.

Healthy HIV-negative adults with no recently reported acute infections or vaccinations were included as donors. Only Caucasian adults living in Nashville, Tennessee, USA were represented among the donors. CD4+ T cells were enriched through magnetic negative selection, after which naive cells were positively selected on CD45RA and the remaining negative fraction served as the memory subset. Blood was obtained by leukapheresis, after which PBMCs were separated by Ficoll-Histopaque density gradient centrifugation and cryopreserved in liquid nitrogen vapor phase. Analytical flow cytometry was used to check the purity and quantity of every magnetically sorted T cell population. From each sorted fraction, genomic DNA was isolated and quantified by UV absorbance on a Nanodrop 2000c. TCR CDR3 regions were amplified from genomic DNA by multiplex PCR using the deep immunoSEQ assay. Extracted genomic DNA from each cell subset was spread evenly across all wells of several immunoSEQ 96-well plates, with each plate serving as a replicate. For sorted subsets, each replicate PCR was loaded with approximately 200 ng genomic DNA, equivalent to some 27,000 T cell genomes. The purified libraries were quantified using a Qubit 3.0 fluorometer, sized with a Bioanalyzer 2100, and then quantified again using the KAPA Library Quantification kit. Each immunoSEQ 96-well plate was sequenced on its own single-read 150-cycle Illumina NextSeq 550 flow cell. In the original analysis: Because the immunoSEQ output included only junctional sequences and no quality scores, the filtering could not be the same as the filtering used for full-length reads. To assign V/J genes and CDR3, sequences were annotated against IMGT germline references using PyIR, a Python wrapper for IgBLAST v1.9. Reads with weak V/J assignments (E-value above 1e-6), missing CDR3, stop codons, out-of-frame junctions, or ambiguous translated residues were removed. V3J clonotypes were defined by identical inferred V gene, J gene, and CDR3 amino acid sequence. Percentage overlap between repertoires was computed as shared unique clonotypes divided by the size of the smaller repertoire. Repertoire richness was assessed with RTK rarefaction, the Chao1 estimator, and Recon v2.1 estimates of unobserved clonotypes. OLGA was used to compute generation probabilities for all TCRbeta clonotypes that the gDNA method yielded from a handful of donors. Imported from immuneACCESS, the table was reduced by TCRdb to in-frame sequences with V and J called. These copies leave out some clones; in studies compared against another copy, an unresolved V gene accounts for under half, and the cause of the remainder is not known. V, J and clone size derive from that table, while D and trimming were established from the DNA sequence. Present in this sample are about 2 million clones, approximately 95% of which were seen just once. The ten most abundant clones make up 0.13% of the sample.

CDR1 is given as SGHVS and CDR2 as FQNEAQ, both from the germline V gene. From the cysteine through the phenylalanine, the CDR3 covers 16 amino acids. Left in the record is the CDR3 DNA by itself, 48 bases read in frame from the first base. The germline V and J ends show losses of 8 bases and 0 bases respectively, and no gene match explains 10 bases of the junction. Turning to this clone: The antigen it binds to is not known. No quality values exist for individual bases; no much larger clone is one base distant.

The rearrangement joined TRBV7-8 to TRBJ1-5, with 7 central nucleotides matching TRBD1. Sequenced: naive CD4+ T cells sorted from blood. The sample's cell subset or site label, in plain terms: CD45RA+ positively selected. The origin of this receptor is a man aged 18 to 29 in good health. For the CDR3, the sequence is CASAQQGTYSNQPQHF. The bases read TGTGCCAGCGCGCAACAGGGGACATATAGCAATCAGCCCCAGCATTTT.